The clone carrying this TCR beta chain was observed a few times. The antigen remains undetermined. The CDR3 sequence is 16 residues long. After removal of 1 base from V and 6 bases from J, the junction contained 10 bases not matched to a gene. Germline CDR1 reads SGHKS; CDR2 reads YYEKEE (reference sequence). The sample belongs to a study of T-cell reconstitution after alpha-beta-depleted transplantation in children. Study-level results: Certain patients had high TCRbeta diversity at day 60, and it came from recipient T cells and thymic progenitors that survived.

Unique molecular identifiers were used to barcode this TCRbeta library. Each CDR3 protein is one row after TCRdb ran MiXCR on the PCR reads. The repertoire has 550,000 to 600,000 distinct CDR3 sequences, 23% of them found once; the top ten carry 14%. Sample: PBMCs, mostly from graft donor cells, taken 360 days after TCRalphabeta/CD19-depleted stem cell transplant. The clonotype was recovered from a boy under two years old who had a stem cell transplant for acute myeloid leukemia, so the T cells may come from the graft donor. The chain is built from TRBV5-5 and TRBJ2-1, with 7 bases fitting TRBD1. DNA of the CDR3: TGTGCCAGCAGCTTGAATCCCGGGACAGTCACCAATGAGCAGTTCTTC. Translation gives CASSLNPGTVTNEQFF.